This is a list of T cell receptor beta chains from one sample in a study of PD-1 and CTLA-4 blockade in melanoma. Produced via immunoSEQ multiplex PCR; TCRdb's table is partial and in-frame only. There are about 16,000 clones in the sample; around 70% occur only once, and about 15% lies in the top ten. The sequenced sample was CD8+ T cells from peripheral blood, obtained before anti-PD-1 treatment. Receptor source: a human donor with melanoma. Each CDR3 is given with its conserved first and last residue. The order of the fields is V gene, D gene, J gene, clone size, CDR3 DNA, CDR3 protein. A D gene is named only where the DNA matches it firmly. Expanded clones are given a class, and other clones once, few, many or no size at all.

TRBV2	NA	TRBJ1-5	once	TGTGCCAGCAGTGAAGTCCAGAGCAGTTATAGCAATCAGCCCCAGCATTTT	CASSEVQSSYSNQPQHF
TRBV6-5	NA	TRBJ1-1	once	TGTGCCAGCAGTTACGGGCGGACACCCCTCACTGAAGCTTTCTTT	CASSYGRTPLTEAFF
TRBV5-1	NA	TRBJ1-2	NA	TGCGCCAGCAGCTCTTCGACCCAGTTTCTTAACTATGGCTACACCTTC	CASSSSTQFLNYGYTF
TRBV27	NA	TRBJ2-7	NA	TGTGCCAGCAGTTCCACCCACGAGCAGTACTTC	CASSSTHEQYF
TRBV7-9	NA	TRBJ2-7	NA	TGTGCCAGCAGCCTGGGACAACCCTACGAGCAGTACTTC	CASSLGQPYEQYF
TRBV6-2/TRBV6-3	TRBD1	TRBJ1-2	few	TGTGCCAGCAGTTACTCGACTCAGGGGGCGCGATTGACCTTC	CASSYSTQGARLTF
TRBV11-2	NA	TRBJ1-2	NA	TGTGCCAGCAGCATCGGGACACGACGAGCTAACTATGGCTACACCTTC	CASSIGTRRANYGYTF
TRBV5-4	NA	TRBJ1-6	NA	TGTGCCAGCAGCTTCCACGATTCACCCCTCCACTTT	CASSFHDSPLHF
TRBV7-6	TRBD2	TRBJ2-1	once	TGTGCCAGCAGCTTTCGTGTAGGCCTAACACCGGGAGGGCCGAATGAGCAGTTCTTC	CASSFRVGLTPGGPNEQFF
TRBV7-6	TRBD1	TRBJ2-3	NA	TGTGCCAGCAGCCCAGGGGGCCCCGGAGATACGCAGTATTTT	CASSPGGPGDTQYF
TRBV21-1	NA	TRBJ1-1	NA	TGTGCCAGCAGCCCCCGCTACGGGGACACTGAAGCTTTCTTT	CASSPRYGDTEAFF
TRBV11-3	NA	TRBJ1-1	NA	TGTGCCAGCAGCTTCCGGGACGATGAAGCTTTCTTT	CASSFRDDEAFF
TRBV14	NA	TRBJ1-2	NA	TGTGCCAGCAGCCCACTACAGAAAGCTAACTATGGCTACACCTTC	CASSPLQKANYGYTF
TRBV5-5	NA	TRBJ2-1	few	TGTGCCAGCAGCTTTAAAGGAAATGAGCAGTTCTTC	CASSFKGNEQFF
TRBV19	TRBD1	TRBJ1-2	NA	TGTGCCAGTAGCTACCGACAGGGCACGAACTATGGCTACACCTTC	CASSYRQGTNYGYTF
TRBV19	NA	TRBJ2-7	NA	TGTGCCAGTAGTATAAGAGGAGGATACGAGCAGTACTTC	CASSIRGGYEQYF
TRBV27	NA	TRBJ1-5	few	TGTGCCAGCAGTTTAGGTCGGGCTCAGCCCCAGCATTTT	CASSLGRAQPQHF
TRBV28	NA	TRBJ1-4	NA	TGTGCCAGCAGTTTATACCAGGTTTTTAATGAAAAACTGTTTTTT	CASSLYQVFNEKLFF
TRBV27	NA	TRBJ2-3	NA	TGTGCCAGCAGTTTAAATTTACGGCGGGTCACAGATACGCAGTATTTT	CASSLNLRRVTDTQYF
TRBV19	TRBD1	TRBJ1-1	NA	TGTGCCAGTAGTATCAGTACAGGGGCGAACACTGAAGCTTTCTTT	CASSISTGANTEAFF
TRBV2	NA	TRBJ1-5	NA	TGTGCCAGCAGAGCGGACAACGGCAATCAGCCCCAGCATTTT	CASRADNGNQPQHF
TRBV7-9	NA	TRBJ2-3	NA	TGTGCCAGCAGCTTACGGGGGTTAGATACGCAGTATTTT	CASSLRGLDTQYF
TRBV5-6	NA	TRBJ1-2	few	TGTGCCAGCAGCTTGGTCGGGGGTGCAGGGGCCTATGGCTACACCTTC	CASSLVGGAGAYGYTF
TRBV7-9	TRBD1	TRBJ1-1	NA	TGTGCCAGCAGGACAGGGGGAAACACTGAAGCTTTCTTT	CASRTGGNTEAFF
TRBV11-2	NA	TRBJ2-1	once	TGTGCCAGCAGCTTAGGAGCGAATGAGCAGTTCTTC	CASSLGANEQFF
TRBV6-5	TRBD1	TRBJ1-1	NA	TGTGCCAGCAGTTACCAGGGGGCTGAAGCTTTCTTT	CASSYQGAEAFF
TRBV29-1	TRBD1	TRBJ2-1	NA	TGCAGCGTTGAGGGGACAGGGGGCGAGCAGTTCTTC	CSVEGTGGEQFF
TRBV27	NA	TRBJ1-5	once	TGTGCCAGCAGACACCTGGGGGAGGGGATGAGCAATCAGCCCCAGCATTTT	CASRHLGEGMSNQPQHF
TRBV7-9	NA	TRBJ2-3	few	TGTGCCAGCAGCTCGAGAAGCCCCGAGGGGAATTTT	CASSSRSPEGNF
TRBV19	TRBD1	TRBJ2-5	NA	TGTGCCAGTAGTATGCCAGGGGGCCTTAGGGGAGAGACCCAGTACTTC	CASSMPGGLRGETQYF
TRBV11-2	TRBD1	TRBJ1-3	NA	TGTGCCAGCAGCCTCGGGACAGGGGGAACCGGAAACACCATATATTTT	CASSLGTGGTGNTIYF
TRBV7-6	NA	TRBJ2-7	NA	TGTGCCAGCAGGGCGGGCCCGACCTACGAGCAGTACTTC	CASRAGPTYEQYF
TRBV9	TRBD2	TRBJ2-1	NA	TGTGCCAGCAGCGAGCGGGACTATATGGGATACAATGAGCAGTTCTTC	CASSERDYMGYNEQFF
TRBV5-6	NA	TRBJ2-5	once	TGTGCCAGCAGCCCCTGGGCGGTGATAGGAGAGACCCAGTACTTC	CASSPWAVIGETQYF
TRBV4-1	NA	TRBJ1-2	NA	TGCGCCAGCAGCCAAGTCGTCAGGGGAAGCTATGGCTACACCTTC	CASSQVVRGSYGYTF
TRBV4-1	TRBD2	TRBJ2-1	NA	TGCGCCAGCAGCCGGGGACTAGCGGTCAATGAGCAGTTCTTC	CASSRGLAVNEQFF
TRBV9	NA	TRBJ2-1	once	TGTGCCAGCAGCCTTTTTCGAGGAATAGGCGCCAATGAGCAGTTCTTC	CASSLFRGIGANEQFF
TRBV19	TRBD2	TRBJ2-1	once	TGTGCCAGTAAGCGGGAGGGCCTATACAATGAGCAGTTCTTC	CASKREGLYNEQFF
TRBV29-1	NA	TRBJ2-2	NA	TGCAGCGTTGTAGAGAACACCGGGGAGCTGTTTTTT	CSVVENTGELFF
TRBV11-3	TRBD2	TRBJ2-1	NA	TGTGCCAGCAGCTCCGGGACTACGAATGAGCAGTTCTTC	CASSSGTTNEQFF
TRBV28	NA	TRBJ1-5	NA	TGTGCCAGCACTCCTCCCGGAGGTCTAGGCAATCAGCCCCAGCATTTT	CASTPPGGLGNQPQHF
TRBV7-9	TRBD1	TRBJ1-1	medium-sized	TGTGCCAGCAGCATGGGACAGGGGAACACTGAAGCTTTCTTT	CASSMGQGNTEAFF
TRBV18	NA	TRBJ1-4	NA	TGTGCCAGCTCACCACCGGCGCAGGATGAAAAACTGTTTTTT	CASSPPAQDEKLFF
TRBV2	NA	TRBJ2-7	NA	TGTGCCAGCAGTGACCGAGACACAACCTACGAGCAGTACTTC	CASSDRDTTYEQYF
TRBV30	NA	TRBJ2-7	NA	TGTGCCTGGAACCAGGCCGCGGGGGAGCAGTACTTC	CAWNQAAGEQYF
TRBV2	NA	TRBJ2-7	few	TGTGCCAGCAGTGCTCGAGACAGGCCCTACGAGCAGTACTTC	CASSARDRPYEQYF
TRBV7-8	NA	TRBJ1-1	NA	TGTGCCAGCAGCCCCGCTGGGGGAATGAACACTGAAGCTTTCTTT	CASSPAGGMNTEAFF
TRBV10-3	NA	TRBJ2-7	NA	TGTGCCATCAGTGGGGGTTCCGGGAACTCCTACGAGCAGTACTTC	CAISGGSGNSYEQYF
TRBV4-1	NA	TRBJ1-1	NA	TGCGCCAGCAGCCAAGTCCAGGGAAGCACTGAAGCTTTCTTT	CASSQVQGSTEAFF
TRBV27	TRBD1	TRBJ1-1	NA	TGTGCCAGCAGTCCAGGGACAGGGGGCATAGGAAACACTGAAGCTTTCTTT	CASSPGTGGIGNTEAFF
TRBV11-3	NA	TRBJ2-5	few	TGTGCCAGCAGCTTAGAGTGGGGGAGCGGCGAGACCCAGTACTTC	CASSLEWGSGETQYF